This T cell receptor (beta chain) was obtained from a study of T cell changes during pregnancy in multiple sclerosis. Germline V CDR1 and CDR2: MGHRA, YSYEKL. With 4 bases clipped from V and 2 bases from J, the junction kept 3 bases outside the gene matches. The CDR3 has 15 amino acids. The table came from immunoSEQ multiplex PCR; TCRdb's copy has only in-frame clones and leaves some out. The data hold some 29,000 clones, with 75% to 95% observed a single time. The sequences come from CD8+ T cells from peripheral blood mononuclear cells, collected in the second trimester of pregnancy. This sequence joins TRBV4-1 and TRBJ2-1, with TRBD1 matching over 9 bases. The source of this sequence is a female donor in good health, enrolled as a control in a pregnancy study. The DNA for the CDR3 is TGCGCCAGCAGCCTCCGGGACAGGGCCTACAATGAGCAGTTCTTC. This gives the protein CASSLRDRAYNEQFF.